Presented here are 9 T cell receptor beta chains from one specimen sequenced in a study of shared clonotypes between healthy human individuals. Positively selected for CCR7, the CD45RO-negative cells used as naive CD8 cells excluded terminally differentiated effector memory CD45RA+ cells. The repertoire was sequenced with immunoSEQ multiplex PCR; TCRdb's copy has only in-frame clones and lacks some. The table shows under 2,000,000 clones, with 85% to 95% occurring only once. Sequencing was performed on naive CD8+ T cells sorted from blood. The source is a man between 18 and 29 years old in good health.

A remark on this clone: The same CDR3 can be traced to other DNA sequences in this sample. The genes are TRBV6-1 and TRBJ2-7; D perhaps matches TRBD1 (5 bases). The germline V and J ends were trimmed by 1 base and 3 bases, with 10 bases remaining between them. The CDR3 sequence is 14 residues long. Germline V gene lookup returns CDR1 MNHNS and CDR2 SASEGT. The CDR3: CASSEGGSVYEQYF. The CDR3 DNA reads as TGTGCCAGCAGTGAAGGGGGCAGCGTCTACGAGCAGTACTTC.

The CDR3 loop reads CASRGGLAGARSSYEQYF. Here the CDR3 DNA reads TGTGCCAGCAGGGGGGGACTAGCGGGAGCCCGAAGCTCCTACGAGCAGTACTTC. The chain has TRBV12-1 and TRBJ2-7; TRBD2, the table's D call, lacks a check against the DNA. TRBV12-1 has pseudogene status. This CDR3 has 18 amino acids.

About this clone itself: The same CDR3 arises from other DNA sequences in this sample as well. The chain employs TRBV27 and TRBJ1-2; D unresolved. V lost 5 bases and J lost 5, with 6 bases in between. Looked up from germline, CDR1 is MNHEY and CDR2 is SMNVEV (reference sequence). The CDR3 extends over 11 amino acids. The CDR3 sequence: CASSPGYGYTF. The CDR3 DNA is TGTGCCAGCAGTCCCGGTTATGGCTACACCTTC.

The genes are TRBV5-1 and TRBJ2-1, with D perhaps matching TRBD1 or TRBD2 (5 bases each). The V and J ends lost 7 bases and 7 bases respectively, with 21 bases between them. CDR3 length equals 15 residues. Germline CDR1 and CDR2: SGHRS and YFSETQ. The CDR3 spells CASGGSPAARNEQFF. DNA for the CDR3: TGCGCCAGCGGGGGATCTCCCGCCGCAAGGAATGAGCAGTTCTTC.

This rearrangement joins TRBV18 to TRBJ1-1; D might be TRBD1 (5 bases). Trimming stripped 4 bases from V and 8 bases from J, with 23 bases between. The CDR3 is 16 residues long. CDR1 and CDR2 from the germline V gene are KGHSH and LQKENI. CDR3 protein: CASSLTTTGTVEEAFF. The CDR3 nucleotides are TGTGCCAGCTCACTGACGACGACCGGGACGGTCGAGGAAGCTTTCTTT.

The rearrangement joins TRBV6-5 to TRBJ2-3; 12 positions agree with TRBD2. Germline CDR1 and CDR2: MNHEY and SVGAGI. The ends lost 5 bases at V and 7 bases at J; junction bases unmatched: 7. The CDR3 loop spans 15 amino acids. The CDR3 spells CASSLETSGSNTQYF. The CDR3 region has the DNA TGTGCCAGCAGTCTCGAGACTAGCGGGAGTAATACGCAGTATTTT.

The CDR3 DNA reads TGTGCCAGCAGCAAGATGACGCCAACGAACACTGAAGCTTTCTTT. Residues: CASSKMTPTNTEAFF. The rearrangement links TRBV11-2 to TRBJ1-1; D is unclear. Germline CDR1 SGHAT, CDR2 FQNNGV. V was clipped by 5 bases and J by 1 base, with 14 bases between them. The CDR3 runs 15 residues.

As concerns this clone: The sample carries other DNA sequences with the same CDR3. This sequence joins TRBV2 and TRBJ1-1; D is unresolved. CDR1 SNHLY and CDR2 FYNNEI come from the germline V gene. The CDR3 is made up of 14 amino acids. V shed 4 bases and J shed 0 bases, with 9 bases lying between them. CDR3 nucleotides: TGTGCCAGCAGTGTAGGTAGTATGAACACTGAAGCTTTCTTT. Its translation: CASSVGSMNTEAFF. Looking up the rest from reference TRBV2 and TRBJ1-1 gives the full variable domain: EPEVTQTPSHQVTQMGQEVILRCVPISNHLYFYWYRQILGQKVEFLVSFYNNEISEKSEIFDDQFSVERPDGSNFTLKIRSTKLEDSAMYFCASSVGSMNTEAFFGQGTRLTVV.

In the case of this clone: At one end, the junction sequence differs from germline, possibly due to a read error. This rearrangement joins TRBV23-1 to TRBJ2-3; 8 bases are a match to TRBD1. TRBV23-1 is designated an ORF whose function remains uncertain. CDR3 size: 14 residues. CDR3 in DNA: TGCGCCAGCAGTCTCTCGGGACAGGTGGGTCTCCGGGATTTT. This translates into CASSLSGQVGLRDF.